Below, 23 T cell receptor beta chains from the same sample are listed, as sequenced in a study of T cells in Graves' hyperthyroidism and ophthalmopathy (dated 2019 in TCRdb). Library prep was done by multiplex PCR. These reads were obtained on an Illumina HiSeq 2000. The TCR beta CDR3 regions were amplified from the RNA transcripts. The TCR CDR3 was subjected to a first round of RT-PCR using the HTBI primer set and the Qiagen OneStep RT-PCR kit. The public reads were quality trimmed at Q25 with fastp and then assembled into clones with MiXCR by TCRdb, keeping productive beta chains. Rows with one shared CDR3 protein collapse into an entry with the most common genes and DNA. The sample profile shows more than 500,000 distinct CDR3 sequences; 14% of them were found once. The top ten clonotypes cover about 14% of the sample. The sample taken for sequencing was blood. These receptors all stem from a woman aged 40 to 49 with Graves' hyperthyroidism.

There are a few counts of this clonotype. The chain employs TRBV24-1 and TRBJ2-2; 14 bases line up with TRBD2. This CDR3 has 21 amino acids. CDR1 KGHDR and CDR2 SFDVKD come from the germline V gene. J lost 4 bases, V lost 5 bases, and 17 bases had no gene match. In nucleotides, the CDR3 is TGTGCCACCAGTGGCCCGCAGGGCCAAAAAGGACTAGCGGGAGGCACCGGGGAGCTGTTTTTT. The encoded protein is CATSGPQGQKGLAGGTGELFF.

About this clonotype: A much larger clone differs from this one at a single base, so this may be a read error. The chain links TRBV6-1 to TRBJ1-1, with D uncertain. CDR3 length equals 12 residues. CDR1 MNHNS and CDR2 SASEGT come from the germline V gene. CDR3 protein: CASSEGNTEALF. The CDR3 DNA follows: TGTGCCAGCAGCGAAGGGAACACTGAAGCTCTCTTT.

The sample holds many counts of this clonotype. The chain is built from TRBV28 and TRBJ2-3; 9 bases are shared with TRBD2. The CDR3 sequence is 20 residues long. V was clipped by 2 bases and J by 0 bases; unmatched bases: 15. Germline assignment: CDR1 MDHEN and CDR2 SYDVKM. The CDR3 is CASSLMLPPSGMTSTDTQYF. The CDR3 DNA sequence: TGTGCCAGCAGTTTAATGCTCCCCCCTAGCGGGATGACTAGCACAGATACGCAGTATTTT.

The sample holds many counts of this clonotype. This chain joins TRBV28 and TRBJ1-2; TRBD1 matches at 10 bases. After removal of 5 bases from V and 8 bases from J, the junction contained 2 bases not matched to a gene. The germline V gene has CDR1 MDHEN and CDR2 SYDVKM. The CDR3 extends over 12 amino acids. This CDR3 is CASSGTGDGYTF. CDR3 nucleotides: TGTGCCAGCAGTGGGACAGGGGACGGCTACACCTTC.

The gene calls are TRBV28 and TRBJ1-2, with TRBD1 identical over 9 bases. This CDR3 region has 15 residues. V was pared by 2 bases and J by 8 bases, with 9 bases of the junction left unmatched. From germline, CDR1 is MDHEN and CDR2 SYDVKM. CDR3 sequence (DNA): TGTGCCAGCAGTTTACCTGACAGGGGGGTTTTCGGCTACACCTTC. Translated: CASSLPDRGVFGYTF.

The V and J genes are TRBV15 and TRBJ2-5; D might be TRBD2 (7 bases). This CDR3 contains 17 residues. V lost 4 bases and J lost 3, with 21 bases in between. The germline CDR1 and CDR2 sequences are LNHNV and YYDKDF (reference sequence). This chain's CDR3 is CATSKGGAGSSEETQYF. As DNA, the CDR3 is TGTGCCACCAGCAAGGGGGGGGCGGGGAGCTCAGAAGAGACCCAGTACTTC.

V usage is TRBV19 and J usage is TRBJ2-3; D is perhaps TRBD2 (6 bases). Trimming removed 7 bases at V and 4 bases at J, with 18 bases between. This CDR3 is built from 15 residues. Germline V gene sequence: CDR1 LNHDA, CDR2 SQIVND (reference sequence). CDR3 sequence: CASIPPGGPPDTQYF. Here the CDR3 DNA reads TGTGCCAGTATCCCCCCCGGAGGGCCCCCAGATACGCAGTATTTT.

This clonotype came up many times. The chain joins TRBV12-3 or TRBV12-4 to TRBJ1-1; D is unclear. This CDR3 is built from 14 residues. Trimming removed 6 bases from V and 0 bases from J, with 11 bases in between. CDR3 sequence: CASSNAPMNTEAFF. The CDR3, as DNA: TGTGCCAGCAGCAACGCCCCTATGAACACTGAAGCTTTCTTT.

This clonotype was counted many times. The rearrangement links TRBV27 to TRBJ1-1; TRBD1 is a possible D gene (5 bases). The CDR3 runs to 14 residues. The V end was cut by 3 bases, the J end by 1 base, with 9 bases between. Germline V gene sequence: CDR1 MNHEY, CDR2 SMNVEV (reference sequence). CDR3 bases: TGTGCCAGCAGTTTCACGGGGGGGAACACTGAAGCTTTCTTT. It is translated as CASSFTGGNTEAFF.

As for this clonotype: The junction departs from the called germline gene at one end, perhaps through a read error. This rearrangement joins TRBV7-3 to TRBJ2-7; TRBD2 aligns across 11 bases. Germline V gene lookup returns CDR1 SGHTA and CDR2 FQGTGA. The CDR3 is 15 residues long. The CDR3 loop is CASSVTSGSRDEQYF. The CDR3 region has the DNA TGCGCCAGCAGCGTAACTAGCGGGAGTAGGGATGAGCAGTACTTC.

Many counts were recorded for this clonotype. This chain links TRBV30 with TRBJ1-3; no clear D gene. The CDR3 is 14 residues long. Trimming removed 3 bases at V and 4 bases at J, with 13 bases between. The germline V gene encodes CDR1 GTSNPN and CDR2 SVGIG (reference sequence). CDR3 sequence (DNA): TGTGCCTGGAGGCAGGTTCCGGTGGGAAACACCATATATTTT. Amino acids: CAWRQVPVGNTIYF.

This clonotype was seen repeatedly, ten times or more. CDR3 DNA: TGCAGTGCTAGAGATGCGGGGGTTATCACAGATACGCAGTATTTT. Its protein is CSARDAGVITDTQYF. The gene calls are TRBV20-1 and TRBJ2-3, with 7 bases lining up with TRBD2. CDR1 DFQATT and CDR2 SNEGSKA come from the germline V gene (reference sequence). V gave up 0 bases and J gave up 2 bases; unmatched junction bases: 5. This CDR3 is 15 amino acids long.

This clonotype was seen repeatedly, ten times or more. This CDR3 is CASSFSQGYEQYF. The CDR3 DNA follows: TGTGCCAGCAGTTTTTCACAGGGTTACGAGCAGTACTTC. The V gene is TRBV27, the J gene TRBJ2-7; perhaps TRBD1 as D (6 bases). Trimming removed 3 bases from V and 4 bases from J, with 10 bases in between. This CDR3 has 13 residues. Per the germline V gene, CDR1 is MNHEY and CDR2 is SMNVEV (reference sequence).

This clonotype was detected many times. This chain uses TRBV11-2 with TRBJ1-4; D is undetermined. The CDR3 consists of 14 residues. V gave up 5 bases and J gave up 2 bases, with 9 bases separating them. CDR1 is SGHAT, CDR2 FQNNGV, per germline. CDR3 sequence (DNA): TGTGCCAGCAGCGTTGGAGTTACTAATGAAAAACTGTTTTTT. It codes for CASSVGVTNEKLFF.

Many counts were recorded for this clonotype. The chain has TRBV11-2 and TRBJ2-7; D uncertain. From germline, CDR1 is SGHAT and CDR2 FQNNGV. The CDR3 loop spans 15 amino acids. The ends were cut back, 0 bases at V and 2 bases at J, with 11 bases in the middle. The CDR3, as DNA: TGTGCCAGCAGCTTAGAATGGGTCCAAGCCTACGAGCAGTACTTC. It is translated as CASSLEWVQAYEQYF.

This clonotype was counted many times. CDR3 in DNA: TGTGCCTGGAGTCGGGAGGGCCCAGAGACCCAGTACTTC. Its protein product is CAWSREGPETQYF. This sequence joins TRBV30 and TRBJ2-5; 8 bases are shared with TRBD2. Germline V gene sequence: CDR1 GTSNPN, CDR2 SVGIG (reference sequence). J gave up 4 bases and V 2 bases, and 3 bases lay outside the gene matches. This CDR3 spans 13 amino acids.

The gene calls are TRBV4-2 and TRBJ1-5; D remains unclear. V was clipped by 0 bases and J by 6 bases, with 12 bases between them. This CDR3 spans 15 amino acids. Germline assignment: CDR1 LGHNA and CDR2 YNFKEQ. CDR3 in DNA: TGTGCCAGCAGCCAAGATTGGCTATCGGGTCAGCCCCAGCATTTT. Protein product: CASSQDWLSGQPQHF.

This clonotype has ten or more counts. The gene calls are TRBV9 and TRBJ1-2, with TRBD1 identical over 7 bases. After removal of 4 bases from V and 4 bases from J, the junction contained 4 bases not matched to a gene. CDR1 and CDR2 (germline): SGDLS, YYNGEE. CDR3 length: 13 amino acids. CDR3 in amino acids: CASSNDRAYGYTF. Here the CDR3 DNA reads TGTGCCAGCAGCAATGACAGGGCCTATGGCTACACCTTC.

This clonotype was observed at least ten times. In DNA form, the CDR3 reads TGTGCCAGCAGCTTAGGGCTTCAGGGGACTGAAGCTTTCTTT. Translating it yields CASSLGLQGTEAFF. The rearrangement uses TRBV7-2 and TRBJ1-1; the D gene is possibly TRBD1 (6 bases). CDR3 length: 14 amino acids. Germline CDR1 is SGHTA and CDR2 is FQGNSA. Trimming took off 1 base at V and 5 bases at J, with 11 bases between the two ends. Full variable domain (rest looked up from reference TRBV7-2 and TRBJ1-1): GAGVSQSPSNKVTEKGKDVELRCDPISGHTALYWYRQSLGQGLEFLIYFQGNSAPDKSGLPSDRFSAERTGGSVSTLTIQRTQQEDSAVYLCASSLGLQGTEAFFGQGTRLTVV.

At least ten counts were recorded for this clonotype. The CDR3 loop is CASSQFQGRPNIQYF. The CDR3 DNA follows: TGTGCCAGCAGCCAGTTCCAGGGGCGCCCAAACATTCAGTACTTC. The V gene is TRBV11-2, the J gene TRBJ2-4; a possible D gene is TRBD1 (6 bases). Germline values: CDR1 SGHAT, CDR2 FQNNGV. Trimming left V 5 bases short and J 6 bases short, with 17 bases between. The CDR3 has 15 residues.

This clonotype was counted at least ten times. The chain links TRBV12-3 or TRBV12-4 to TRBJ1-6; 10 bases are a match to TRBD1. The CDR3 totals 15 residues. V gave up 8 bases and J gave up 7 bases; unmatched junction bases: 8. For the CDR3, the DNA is TGTGCCAGCGCCGGGGGACAGGGGCGGAATTCACCCCTCCACTTT. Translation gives CASAGGQGRNSPLHF.

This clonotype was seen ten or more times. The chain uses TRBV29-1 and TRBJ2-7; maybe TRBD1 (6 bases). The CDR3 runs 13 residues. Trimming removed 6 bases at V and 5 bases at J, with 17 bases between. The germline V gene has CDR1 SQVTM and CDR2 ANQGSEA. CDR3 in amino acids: CSVGQNLADEQYF. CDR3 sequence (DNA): TGCAGCGTCGGACAGAATCTAGCAGACGAGCAGTACTTC.

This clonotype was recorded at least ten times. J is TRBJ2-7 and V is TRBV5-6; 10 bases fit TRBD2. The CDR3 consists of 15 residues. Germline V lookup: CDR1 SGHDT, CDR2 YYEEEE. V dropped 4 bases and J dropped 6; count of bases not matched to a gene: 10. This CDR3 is CASSTPRAGGLEQYF. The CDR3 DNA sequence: TGTGCCAGCAGCACGCCCCGAGCGGGAGGGCTCGAGCAGTACTTC. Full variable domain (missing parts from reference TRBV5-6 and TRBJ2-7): DAGVTQSPTHLIKTRGQQVTLRCSPKSGHDTVSWYQQALGQGPQFIFQYYEEEERQRGNFPDRFSGHQFPNYSSELNVNALLLGDSALYLCASSTPRAGGLEQYFGPGTRLTVT.